Described below is a single T cell receptor beta chain sequence and its context. Germline V lookup: CDR1 MNHEY, CDR2 SVGAGI. The CDR3 extends over 14 amino acids. The V gene end was trimmed by 6 bases and the J gene end by 4 bases; junction bases not matched to a gene: 4. In the authors' workflow: Amplification with reference gene primers provided the estimates of nucleated cell counts. Here immunoSEQ multiplex PCR was the method, and the copy in TCRdb shows in-frame clones only, minus some. Clone size and the V and J calls come from that table; the DNA yielded D and trimming. The data contain some 350,000 clones, approximately 88% of them seen just once; the ten biggest clones take up less than 3.5%. The data stem from a study of blood T cell repertoires in COVID-19. During active infection, Seattle patients enrolled and were then monitored through disease.

This TCR came from a woman aged 30 to 39 with COVID-19, enrolled during active disease. The chain has TRBV6-5 and TRBJ2-4, with 9 bases identical to TRBD1. What was sequenced was peripheral blood. CDR3 in amino acids: CASSTGTGKNIQYF. As DNA, the CDR3 is TGTGCCAGCAGCACCGGGACAGGGAAAAACATTCAGTACTTC.